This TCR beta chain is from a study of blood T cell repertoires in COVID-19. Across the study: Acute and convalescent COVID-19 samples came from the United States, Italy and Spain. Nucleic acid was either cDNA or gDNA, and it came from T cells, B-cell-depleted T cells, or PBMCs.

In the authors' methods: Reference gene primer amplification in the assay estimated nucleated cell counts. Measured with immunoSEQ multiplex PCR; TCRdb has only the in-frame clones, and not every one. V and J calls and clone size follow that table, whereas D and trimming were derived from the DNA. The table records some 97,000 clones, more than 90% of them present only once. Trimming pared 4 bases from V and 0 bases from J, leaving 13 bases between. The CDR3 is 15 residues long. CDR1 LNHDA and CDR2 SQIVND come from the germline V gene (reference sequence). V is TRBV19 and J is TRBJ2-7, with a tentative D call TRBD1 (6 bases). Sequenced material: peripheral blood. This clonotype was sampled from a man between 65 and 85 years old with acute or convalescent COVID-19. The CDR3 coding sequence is TGTGCCAGTAGTAACTCCCAGGGGAGCTCCTACGAGCAGTACTTC. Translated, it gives CASSNSQGSSYEQYF.